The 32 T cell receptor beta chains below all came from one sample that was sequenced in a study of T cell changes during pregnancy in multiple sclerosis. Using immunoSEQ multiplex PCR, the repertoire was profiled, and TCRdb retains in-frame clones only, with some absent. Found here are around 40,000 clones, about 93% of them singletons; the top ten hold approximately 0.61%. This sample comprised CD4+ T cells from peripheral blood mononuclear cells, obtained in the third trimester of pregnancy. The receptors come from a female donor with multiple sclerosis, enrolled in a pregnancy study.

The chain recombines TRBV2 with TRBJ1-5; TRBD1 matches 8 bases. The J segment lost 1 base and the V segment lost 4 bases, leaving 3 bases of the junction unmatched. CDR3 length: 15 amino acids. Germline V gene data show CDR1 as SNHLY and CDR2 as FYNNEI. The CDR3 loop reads CASSGTGSSNQPQHF. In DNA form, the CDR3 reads TGTGCCAGCAGTGGGACAGGGTCCAGCAATCAGCCCCAGCATTTT.

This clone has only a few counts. The CDR3 nucleotides are TGTGCCAGCGGCCAGGGCAATCAGCCCCAGCATTTT. Its protein product is CASGQGNQPQHF. The V gene is TRBV6-1, the J gene TRBJ1-5; D call uncertain. V was clipped by 8 bases and J by 2 bases, with 7 bases between them. This CDR3 comprises 12 residues. CDR1 and CDR2 from the germline V gene are MNHNS and SASEGT.

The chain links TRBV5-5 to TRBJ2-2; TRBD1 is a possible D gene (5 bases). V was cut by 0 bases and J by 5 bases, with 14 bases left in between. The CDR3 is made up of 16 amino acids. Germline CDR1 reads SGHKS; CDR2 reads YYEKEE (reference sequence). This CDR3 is CASSLARVSGTGELFF. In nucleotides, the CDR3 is TGTGCCAGCAGCTTGGCCAGGGTATCTGGGACCGGGGAGCTGTTTTTT.

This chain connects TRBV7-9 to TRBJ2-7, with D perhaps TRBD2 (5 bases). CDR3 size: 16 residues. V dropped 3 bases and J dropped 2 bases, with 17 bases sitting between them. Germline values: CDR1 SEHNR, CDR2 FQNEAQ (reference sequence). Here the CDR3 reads CASSLEAPSSAYEQYF. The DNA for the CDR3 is TGTGCCAGCAGCTTGGAAGCTCCTAGCTCGGCCTACGAGCAGTACTTC.

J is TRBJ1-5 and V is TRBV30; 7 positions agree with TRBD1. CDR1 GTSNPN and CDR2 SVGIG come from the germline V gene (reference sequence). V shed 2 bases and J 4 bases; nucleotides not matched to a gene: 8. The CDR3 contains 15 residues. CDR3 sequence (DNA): TGTGCCTGGAGTTTAACAGGGGCTTCTAATCAGCCCCAGCATTTT. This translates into CAWSLTGASNQPQHF.

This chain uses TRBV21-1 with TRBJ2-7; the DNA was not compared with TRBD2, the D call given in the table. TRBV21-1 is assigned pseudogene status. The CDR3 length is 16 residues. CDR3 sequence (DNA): TGTGCCAGCAGCCAAACCTCCGGGATCCCCCTCTACGAGCAGTACTTC. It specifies CASSQTSGIPLYEQYF.

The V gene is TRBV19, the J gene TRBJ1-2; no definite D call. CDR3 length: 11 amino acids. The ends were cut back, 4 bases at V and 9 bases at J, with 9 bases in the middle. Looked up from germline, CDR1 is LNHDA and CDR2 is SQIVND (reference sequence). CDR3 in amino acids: CASSTRGSYTF. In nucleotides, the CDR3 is TGTGCCAGTAGTACTCGAGGGAGCTACACCTTC.

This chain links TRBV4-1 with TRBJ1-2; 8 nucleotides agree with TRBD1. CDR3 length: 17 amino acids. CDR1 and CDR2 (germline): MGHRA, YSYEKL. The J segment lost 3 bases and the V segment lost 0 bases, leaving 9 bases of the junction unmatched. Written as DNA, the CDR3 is TGCGCCAGCAGCCAAGAGCAGGGGGCCCATGTTGACTATGGCTACACCTTC. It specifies CASSQEQGAHVDYGYTF.

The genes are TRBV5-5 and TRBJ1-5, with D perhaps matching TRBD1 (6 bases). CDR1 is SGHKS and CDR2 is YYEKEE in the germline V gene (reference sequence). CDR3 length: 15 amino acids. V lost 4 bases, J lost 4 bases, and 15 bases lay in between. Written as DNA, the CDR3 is TGTGCCAGCAGCGTCTCCACAGGGTGGAATCAGCCCCAGCATTTT. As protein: CASSVSTGWNQPQHF. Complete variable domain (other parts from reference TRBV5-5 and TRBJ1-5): DAGVTQSPTHLIKTRGQQVTLRCSPISGHKSVSWYQQVLGQGPQFIFQYYEKEERGRGNFPDRFSARQFPNYSSELNVNALLLGDSALYLCASSVSTGWNQPQHFGDGTRLSIL.

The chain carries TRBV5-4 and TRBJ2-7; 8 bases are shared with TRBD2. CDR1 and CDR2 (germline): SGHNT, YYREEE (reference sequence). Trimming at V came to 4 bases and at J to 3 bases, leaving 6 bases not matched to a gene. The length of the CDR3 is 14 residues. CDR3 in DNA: TGTGCCAGCAGCATCGGGGGGGACTTCTACGAGCAGTACTTC. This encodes CASSIGGDFYEQYF.

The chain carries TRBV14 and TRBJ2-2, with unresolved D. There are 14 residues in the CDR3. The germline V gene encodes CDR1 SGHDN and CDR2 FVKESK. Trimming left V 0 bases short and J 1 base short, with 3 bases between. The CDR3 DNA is TGTGCCAGCAGCCAAGACTGGAACACCGGGGAGCTGTTTTTT. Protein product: CASSQDWNTGELFF.

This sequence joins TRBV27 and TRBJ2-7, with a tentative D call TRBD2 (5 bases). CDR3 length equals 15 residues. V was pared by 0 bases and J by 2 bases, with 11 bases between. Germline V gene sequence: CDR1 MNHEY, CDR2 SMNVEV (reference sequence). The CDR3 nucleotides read TGTGCCAGCAGTTTATCGACGGCCGGGACCTACGAGCAGTACTTC. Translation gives CASSLSTAGTYEQYF.

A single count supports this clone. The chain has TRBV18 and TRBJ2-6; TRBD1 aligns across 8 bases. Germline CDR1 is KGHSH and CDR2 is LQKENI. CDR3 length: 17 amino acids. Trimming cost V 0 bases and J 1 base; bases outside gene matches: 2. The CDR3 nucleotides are TGTGCCAGCTCACCACCGACAGGGGAGTCTGGGGCCAACGTCCTGACTTTC. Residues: CASSPPTGESGANVLTF.

The CDR3 DNA is TGTGCCAGTAGTCCCCGGGACAGGGGAGGCGAGCAGTACTTC. Protein: CASSPRDRGGEQYF. V is TRBV19 and J is TRBJ2-7; the match to TRBD1 covers 10 bases. Per the germline V gene, CDR1 is LNHDA and CDR2 is SQIVND (reference sequence). There are 14 residues in the CDR3. V shed 5 bases, J shed 6 bases, and the junction held 7 bases outside the gene matches.

The CDR3: CASSSPPGTGHSGANVLTF. DNA for the CDR3: TGTGCCAGTAGTAGCCCGCCCGGGACAGGACACTCTGGGGCCAACGTCCTGACTTTC. The chain uses TRBV19 and TRBJ2-6; TRBD1 matches at 8 bases. The CDR3 extends over 19 amino acids. With V trimmed by 4 bases and J by 0 bases, 11 bases remained unmatched. The germline CDR1 and CDR2 sequences are LNHDA and SQIVND (reference sequence).

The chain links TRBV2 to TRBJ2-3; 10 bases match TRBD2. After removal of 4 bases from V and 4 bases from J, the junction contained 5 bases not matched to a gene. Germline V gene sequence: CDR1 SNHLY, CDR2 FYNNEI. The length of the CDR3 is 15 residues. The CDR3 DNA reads TGTGCCAGCAGTGGGCCTAGCGGGAGAGCAGATACGCAGTATTTT. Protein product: CASSGPSGRADTQYF.

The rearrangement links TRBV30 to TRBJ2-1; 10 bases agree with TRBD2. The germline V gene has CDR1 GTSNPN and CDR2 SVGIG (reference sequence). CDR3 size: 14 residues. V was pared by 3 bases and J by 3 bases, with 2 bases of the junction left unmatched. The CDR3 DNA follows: TGTGCCTGGAGCCCTAGCGGGGGCTACAATGAGCAGTTCTTC. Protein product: CAWSPSGGYNEQFF.

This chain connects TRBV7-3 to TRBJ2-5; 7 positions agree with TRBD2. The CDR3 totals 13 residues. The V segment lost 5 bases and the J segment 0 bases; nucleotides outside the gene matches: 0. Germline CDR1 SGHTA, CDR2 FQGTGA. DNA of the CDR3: TGTGCCAGCAGCCGGGGGGACCAAGAGACCCAGTACTTC. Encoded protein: CASSRGDQETQYF.

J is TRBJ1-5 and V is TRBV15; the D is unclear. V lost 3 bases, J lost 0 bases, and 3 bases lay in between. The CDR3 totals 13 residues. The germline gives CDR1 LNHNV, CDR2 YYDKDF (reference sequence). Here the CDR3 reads CATSSYSNQPQHF. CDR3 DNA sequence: TGTGCCACCAGCAGTTATAGCAATCAGCCCCAGCATTTT.

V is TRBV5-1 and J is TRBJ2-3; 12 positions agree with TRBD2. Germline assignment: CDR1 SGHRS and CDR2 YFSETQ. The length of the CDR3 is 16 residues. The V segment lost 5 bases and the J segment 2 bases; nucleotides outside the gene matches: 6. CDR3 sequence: CASSYLAGGPTDTQYF. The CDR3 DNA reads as TGCGCCAGCAGTTATCTAGCGGGGGGGCCCACAGATACGCAGTATTTT.

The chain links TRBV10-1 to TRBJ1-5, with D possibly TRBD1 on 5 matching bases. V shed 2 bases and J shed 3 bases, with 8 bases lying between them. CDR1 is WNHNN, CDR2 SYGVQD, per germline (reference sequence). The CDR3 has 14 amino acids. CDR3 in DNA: TGCGCCAGCAGTGAGGGGGGGATCAATCAGCCCCAGCATTTT. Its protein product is CASSEGGINQPQHF.

The CDR3 here is CASSLTGASNQPQHF. DNA of the CDR3: TGTGCCAGCAGTCTGACAGGGGCCTCCAATCAGCCCCAGCATTTT. This chain links TRBV6-5 with TRBJ1-5, with 8 nucleotides matching TRBD1. After removal of 5 bases from V and 3 bases from J, the junction contained 6 bases not matched to a gene. The CDR3 covers 15 residues. In germline, CDR1 is MNHEY, CDR2 SVGAGI.

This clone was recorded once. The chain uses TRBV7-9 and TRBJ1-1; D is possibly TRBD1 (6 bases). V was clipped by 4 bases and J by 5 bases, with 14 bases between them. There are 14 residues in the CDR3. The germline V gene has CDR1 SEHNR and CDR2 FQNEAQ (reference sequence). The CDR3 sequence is CASSSNRGGTEAFF. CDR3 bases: TGTGCCAGCAGCTCCAATAGGGGGGGAACTGAAGCTTTCTTT.

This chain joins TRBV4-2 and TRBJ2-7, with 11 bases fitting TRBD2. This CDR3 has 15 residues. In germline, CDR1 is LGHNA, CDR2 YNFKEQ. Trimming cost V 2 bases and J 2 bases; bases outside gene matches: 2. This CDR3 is CASSQLAGGTYEQYF. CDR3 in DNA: TGTGCCAGCAGCCAACTAGCGGGAGGAACCTACGAGCAGTACTTC.

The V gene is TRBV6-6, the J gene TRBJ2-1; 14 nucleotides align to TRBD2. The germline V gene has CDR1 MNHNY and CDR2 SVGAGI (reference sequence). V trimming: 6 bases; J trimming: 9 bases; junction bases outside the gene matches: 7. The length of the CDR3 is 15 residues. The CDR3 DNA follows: TGTGCCAGCAGCTGGACTAGCGGGAGGCCTAGTGAGCAGTTCTTC. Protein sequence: CASSWTSGRPSEQFF.

DNA for the CDR3: TGTGCCAGCAGTTACTCGCCAGGGGCCTACGAGCAGTACTTC. This translates into CASSYSPGAYEQYF. The V and J genes are TRBV6-5 and TRBJ2-7; perhaps TRBD1 as D (6 bases). Germline V CDR1 and CDR2: MNHEY, SVGAGI. V lost 0 bases and J lost 2, with 8 bases in between. CDR3 length: 14 residues.

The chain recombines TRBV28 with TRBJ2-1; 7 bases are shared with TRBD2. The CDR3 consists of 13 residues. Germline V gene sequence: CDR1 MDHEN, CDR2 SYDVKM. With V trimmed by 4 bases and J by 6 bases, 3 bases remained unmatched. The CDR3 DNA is TGTGCCAGCAGTTCCTCTAGCGGCAATGAGCAGTTCTTC. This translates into CASSSSSGNEQFF.

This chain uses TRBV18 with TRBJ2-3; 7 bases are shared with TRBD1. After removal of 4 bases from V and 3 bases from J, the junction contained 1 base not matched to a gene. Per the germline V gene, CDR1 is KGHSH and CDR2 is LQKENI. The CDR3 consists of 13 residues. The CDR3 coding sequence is TGTGCCAGCTCACTGGGACAGACAGATACGCAGTATTTT. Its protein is CASSLGQTDTQYF.

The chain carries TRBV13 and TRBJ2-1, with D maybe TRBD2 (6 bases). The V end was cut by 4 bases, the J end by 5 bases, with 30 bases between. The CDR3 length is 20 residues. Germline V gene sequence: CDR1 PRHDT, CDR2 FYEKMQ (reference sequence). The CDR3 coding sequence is TGTGCCAGCAGCTCGCTTCTGGAGGGAGGAGACAAATGGCCGCACAATGAGCAGTTCTTC. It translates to CASSSLLEGGDKWPHNEQFF.

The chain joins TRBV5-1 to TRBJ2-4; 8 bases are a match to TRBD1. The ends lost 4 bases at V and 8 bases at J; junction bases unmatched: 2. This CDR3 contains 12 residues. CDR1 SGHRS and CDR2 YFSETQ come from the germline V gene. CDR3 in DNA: TGCGCCAGCAGCATGGACAGGGACATTCAGTACTTC. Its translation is CASSMDRDIQYF.

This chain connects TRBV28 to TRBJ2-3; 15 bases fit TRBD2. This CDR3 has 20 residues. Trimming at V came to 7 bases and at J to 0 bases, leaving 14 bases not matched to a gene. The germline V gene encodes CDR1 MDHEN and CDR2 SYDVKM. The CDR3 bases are TGTGCCAGCATCCCATCCGGGACTAGCGGGAGGATGGCTAGCACAGATACGCAGTATTTT. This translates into CASIPSGTSGRMASTDTQYF.

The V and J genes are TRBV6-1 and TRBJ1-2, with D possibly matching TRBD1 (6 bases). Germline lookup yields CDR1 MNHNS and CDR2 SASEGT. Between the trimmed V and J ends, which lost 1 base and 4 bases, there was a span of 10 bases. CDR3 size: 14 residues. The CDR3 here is CASSEGQATYGYTF. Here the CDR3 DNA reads TGTGCCAGCAGTGAAGGACAGGCCACCTATGGCTACACCTTC.